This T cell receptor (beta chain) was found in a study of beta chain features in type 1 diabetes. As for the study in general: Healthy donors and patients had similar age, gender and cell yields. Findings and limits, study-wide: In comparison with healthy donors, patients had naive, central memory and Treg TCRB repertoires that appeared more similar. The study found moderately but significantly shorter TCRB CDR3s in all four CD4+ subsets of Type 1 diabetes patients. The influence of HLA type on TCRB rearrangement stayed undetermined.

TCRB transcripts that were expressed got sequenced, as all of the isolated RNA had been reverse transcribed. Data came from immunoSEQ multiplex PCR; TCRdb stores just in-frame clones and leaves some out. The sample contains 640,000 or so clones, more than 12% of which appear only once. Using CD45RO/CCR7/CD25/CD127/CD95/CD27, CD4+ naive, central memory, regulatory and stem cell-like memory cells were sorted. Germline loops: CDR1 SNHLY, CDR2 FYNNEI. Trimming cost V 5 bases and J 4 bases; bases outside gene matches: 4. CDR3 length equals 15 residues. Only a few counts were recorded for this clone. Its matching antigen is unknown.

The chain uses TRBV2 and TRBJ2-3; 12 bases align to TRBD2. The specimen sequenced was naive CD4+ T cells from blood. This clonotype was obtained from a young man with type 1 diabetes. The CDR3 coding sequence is TGTGCCAGCAGTCCGACTAGCGGGGGATCAGATACGCAGTATTTT. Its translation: CASSPTSGGSDTQYF.